This T cell receptor beta chain comes out of a study of radiotherapy plus CTLA-4 blockade in lung cancer. Study-wide context: Objective responses arose in about 18% of patients, and 25% to 35% experienced disease control. General study findings and limits: Reports state that early shifts in blood T cell clones, with interferon-beta, best predicted response.

Per germline, CDR1 SEHNR and CDR2 FQNEAQ (reference sequence). There are 14 residues in the CDR3. The V and J ends lost 1 base and 6 bases, in that order; junction bases with no gene match: 4. Only a few counts were recorded for this clone. The antigen is undetermined. The assay was immunoSEQ multiplex PCR, and TCRdb's table has in-frame clones only and misses some. The sample gives tens of thousands of clones, more than 60% of which show up once; 3.5% to 4% is in the top ten. This chain uses TRBV7-9 with TRBJ2-3; 7 bases are shared with TRBD1. Sample: peripheral blood, taken from a patient treated with radiotherapy plus ipilimumab. The TCR sequence derives from a human donor with non-small cell lung cancer who had a partial response to radiotherapy plus ipilimumab. The CDR3 DNA reads TGTGCCAGCAGCTTAGTTGACAGGGCGGATACGCAGTATTTT. It encodes CASSLVDRADTQYF.